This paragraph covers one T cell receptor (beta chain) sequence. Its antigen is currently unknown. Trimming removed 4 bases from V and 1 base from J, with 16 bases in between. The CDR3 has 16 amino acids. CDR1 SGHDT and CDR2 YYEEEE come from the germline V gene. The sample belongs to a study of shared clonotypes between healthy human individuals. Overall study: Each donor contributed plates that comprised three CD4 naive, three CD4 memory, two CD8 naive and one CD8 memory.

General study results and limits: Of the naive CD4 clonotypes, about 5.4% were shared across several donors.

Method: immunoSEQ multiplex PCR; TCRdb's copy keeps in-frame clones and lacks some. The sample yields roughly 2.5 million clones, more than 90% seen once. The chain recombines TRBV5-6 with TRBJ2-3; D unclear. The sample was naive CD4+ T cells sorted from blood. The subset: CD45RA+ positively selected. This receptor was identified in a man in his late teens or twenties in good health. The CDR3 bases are TGTGCCAGCAGCCCTAGGGTAGGGCTCGGCACAGATACGCAGTATTTT. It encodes CASSPRVGLGTDTQYF.